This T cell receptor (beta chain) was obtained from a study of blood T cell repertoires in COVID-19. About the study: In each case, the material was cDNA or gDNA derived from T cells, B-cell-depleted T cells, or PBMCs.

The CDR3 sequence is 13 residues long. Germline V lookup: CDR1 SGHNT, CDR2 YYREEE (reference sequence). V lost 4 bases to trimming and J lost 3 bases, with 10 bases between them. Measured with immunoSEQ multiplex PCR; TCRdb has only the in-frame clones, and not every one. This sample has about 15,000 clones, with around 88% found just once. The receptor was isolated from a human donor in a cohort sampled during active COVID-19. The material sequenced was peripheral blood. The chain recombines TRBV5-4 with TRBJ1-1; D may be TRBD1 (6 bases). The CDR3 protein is CASSPKGDTEAFF. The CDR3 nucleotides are TGTGCCAGCAGCCCAAAGGGGGACACTGAAGCTTTCTTT.